This TCR beta chain was documented in a study of blood T cell repertoires in COVID-19. The V end lost 6 bases, the J end lost 4 bases, and 13 bases lay between the germline ends. The CDR3 loop spans 14 amino acids. Germline CDR1 and CDR2: LNHDA and SQIVND (reference sequence). Sequencing used immunoSEQ multiplex PCR; TCRdb keeps in-frame clones, though not all of them. Of 150,000 to 200,000 clones detected, roughly 80% appear once; the ten largest clones hold 13% to 15%. The TCR was taken from a man in his sixties who had been exposed to COVID-19. The chain joins TRBV19 to TRBJ1-5; D is unresolved. Sequences were obtained from PBMCs or T cells enriched from blood (not recorded which). In DNA, the CDR3 is TGTGCCAGTAGATTTAGTTCGGGGAATCAGCCCCAGCATTTT. Amino acids: CASRFSSGNQPQHF.